This is a list of T cell receptor beta chains from one sample in a study of CD8+CD57+ T cells in acquired aplastic anemia. TCRdb passed the reads through MiXCR, listing each CDR3 protein once. The sample holds under 500,000 distinct CDR3 sequences, around 33% seen once. Sequences were obtained from sorted CD4+, CD8+, or CD8+CD57+ T cells (not recorded which) from PBMCs. These receptors came from a human donor with aplastic anemia. Both conserved end residues are part of each CDR3. The D gene is left open where the match is weak. Clone sizes are given selectively: once, few, many, or a class where the clone is expanded.

d_call	v_call	j_call	clone_size	cdr3_nt	cdr3_aa
TRBD1	TRBV2	TRBJ1-6	many	TGTGCCAGCAGTGATAATCAGGGGGGAAATTCACCCCTCCACTTT	CASSDNQGGNSPLHF
TRBD1	TRBV12-3/TRBV12-4	TRBJ1-3	many	TGTGCCAGCATGGGACAGGGAGGTGGAAACACCATATATTTT	CASMGQGGGNTIYF
TRBD1	TRBV5-1	TRBJ1-1	NA	TGCGCCAGCAGCTTAGGACAGGGTTCGGTGAACACTGAAGCTTTCTTT	CASSLGQGSVNTEAFF
NA	TRBV6-4	TRBJ1-2	few	TGTGCCAGCAGTTATAAGGGTTTTAACTATGGCTACACCTTC	CASSYKGFNYGYTF
TRBD1	TRBV7-6	TRBJ2-7	many	TGTGCCAGCAGCCAGACAGGGTTAGGTCACGAGCAGTACTTC	CASSQTGLGHEQYF
NA	TRBV27	TRBJ1-2	few	TGTGCCAGCAGTTTAGGCCCGAATGAAGGCTACACCTTC	CASSLGPNEGYTF
TRBD1	TRBV10-1	TRBJ2-3	many	TGCGCCAGCAACCGGGACAGAGACACAGATACGCAGTATTTT	CASNRDRDTDTQYF
NA	TRBV29-1	TRBJ2-5	once	TGCAGCGGGGGGGCCGTGGAGACCCAATACTTC	CSGGAVETQYF
NA	TRBV29-1	TRBJ1-2	NA	TGCAGCGTTGACGTAGCAGGGGCTGGCTACACCTTC	CSVDVAGAGYTF
TRBD2	TRBV10-3	TRBJ2-3	NA	TGTGCCATCAGTTCACTAGCGGGAGGATCCGATACGCAGTATTTT	CAISSLAGGSDTQYF
NA	TRBV3-1	TRBJ1-2	few	TGTGCCAGCAGCCAAGGTCAGGGCGAGAACTATGGCTACACCTTC	CASSQGQGENYGYTF
TRBD1	TRBV15	TRBJ1-1	NA	TGTGCCACCAGCTCCGGGACAGCGATCACTGAAGCTTTCTTT	CATSSGTAITEAFF
NA	TRBV10-3	TRBJ1-2	many	TGTGCCATCAGTGAGTCGGGCCGATTATCTAACTATGGCTACACCTTC	CAISESGRLSNYGYTF
TRBD1	TRBV6-5	TRBJ1-5	few	TGTGCCAGCAGTTACCTACAGGGGGCCGGCAATCAGCCCCAGCATTTT	CASSYLQGAGNQPQHF
NA	TRBV29-1	TRBJ1-5	NA	TGCAGCTTAGAGGGGACACCGGGTCAGCCCCAGCATTTT	CSLEGTPGQPQHF
TRBD2	TRBV10-1	TRBJ2-7	NA	TGCGCCAGCAGTGCGGGAGGGTCCTCCTACGAGCAGTACTTC	CASSAGGSSYEQYF
NA	TRBV11-2	TRBJ1-6	many	TGTGCCAGCAGCTTAGGGGAAGTGTTCCACTTT	CASSLGEVFHF
TRBD1	TRBV19	TRBJ2-5	few	TGTGCCAGTAGGCCTCCAGGGGGTTTTGAGACCCAGTACTTC	CASRPPGGFETQYF
NA	TRBV7-9	TRBJ1-2	few	TGTGCCAGCAGCTTAAGCACAGGGGGCTACACCTTC	CASSLSTGGYTF
TRBD1	TRBV6-2/TRBV6-3	TRBJ2-7	NA	TGTGCCAGCAGTCATCGACAGGGTCATGAGCAGTACTTC	CASSHRQGHEQYF
NA	TRBV25-1	TRBJ1-1	NA	TGTGCCAGCAGTTTCGGTGGCATTTCAACGATGAACACTGAAGCTTTCTTT	CASSFGGISTMNTEAFF
NA	TRBV24-1	TRBJ2-1	many	TGTGCCACCAGTGATTCGCCTGCGGCCATCGAGCAGTTCTTC	CATSDSPAAIEQFF
TRBD1	TRBV20-1	TRBJ1-2	many	TGCAGTGCCGTAACTTCGGACAGGTCTGATGGCTACACCTTC	CSAVTSDRSDGYTF
TRBD2	TRBV20-1	TRBJ2-5	NA	TGCAGTGCGGGGGGACTAGCCCAGAACCAAGAGACCCAGTACTTC	CSAGGLAQNQETQYF
NA	TRBV20-1	TRBJ2-3	few	TGCAGTGCTCTCGCCGATGGGGCAGATACGCAGTATTTT	CSALADGADTQYF
TRBD2	TRBV20-1	TRBJ2-7	NA	TGCAGTGCTAGACCGCCACCGGGAGGGCCGTACGAGCAGTACTTC	CSARPPPGGPYEQYF
TRBD1	TRBV19	TRBJ2-2	NA	TGTGCCAGTTCGACAGGGTATTCACCCGGGGAGCTGTTTTTT	CASSTGYSPGELFF
TRBD1	TRBV5-1	TRBJ2-5	NA	TGCGCCAGCAGTTTGGGGACAGGGGGCACCGAGACCCAGTACTTC	CASSLGTGGTETQYF
TRBD2	TRBV9	TRBJ2-2	NA	TGTGCCAGCAGCGTAGCACCGGGACTAACCACCATGGGGGAGCTGTTTTTT	CASSVAPGLTTMGELFF
NA	TRBV2	TRBJ2-2	NA	TGTGCCAGCAGTGAATTGGTTCCGCGGAGCGGGGAGCTGTTTTTT	CASSELVPRSGELFF
NA	TRBV29-1	TRBJ2-2	NA	TGCAGCGTTGGAATCAACAGGGCTGAGGCCGGGGAGCTGTTTTTT	CSVGINRAEAGELFF
NA	TRBV11-2	TRBJ2-5	NA	TGTGCCAGCGGCAGAACACCCGAAGAGACCCAGTACTTC	CASGRTPEETQYF
NA	TRBV6-5	TRBJ1-5	NA	TGTGCCAGCAGTTCTTCACTGAGGGGGGGGGCCCAGGATTTT	CASSSSLRGGAQDF
NA	TRBV5-1	TRBJ1-1	many	TGTGCCAGCAGCTTAGGGGCGGGTACTGAAGCTTTCTTT	CASSLGAGTEAFF
NA	TRBV7-3	TRBJ2-7	many	TGTGCCAGCAGCTGCCCCTACGAGCAGTACTTC	CASSCPYEQYF
NA	TRBV29-1	TRBJ2-5	many	TGCAGCGTGAGACCCGGGACTGGCAGCCAAGAGACCCAGTACTTC	CSVRPGTGSQETQYF
NA	TRBV29-1	TRBJ2-1	once	TGCAGCGTTGATAGCCCGTCGGGACTCGCGGGCGATGAGCAGTTCTTC	CSVDSPSGLAGDEQFF
TRBD2	TRBV11-2	TRBJ2-1	NA	TGTGCCAGCAGACTAGCGGGAGTCAGTGAGCAGTTCTTC	CASRLAGVSEQFF
NA	TRBV7-2	TRBJ2-1	NA	TGTGCCAGCAGCTTTAGACGGTTTAATGAGCAGTTCTTC	CASSFRRFNEQFF
TRBD1	TRBV5-1	TRBJ2-7	many	TGCGCCAGCAGCCAGAGGGACAGGGTCTACGAGCAGTACTTC	CASSQRDRVYEQYF
NA	TRBV25-1	TRBJ2-3	NA	TGTGCCAGCAGCCGCGGGGGCTTCGGCACAGATACGCAGTATTTT	CASSRGGFGTDTQYF
TRBD1	TRBV12-3/TRBV12-4	TRBJ2-3	NA	TGTGCCAGCAGTCCGACAGGGGTGATAGATACGCAGTATTTT	CASSPTGVIDTQYF
TRBD1	TRBV19	TRBJ2-1	few	TGTGCCAGTACCCCAATGGGGACAGGATCTCTTGAGCAGTTCTTC	CASTPMGTGSLEQFF
NA	TRBV5-1	TRBJ1-1	NA	TGCGCCAGCAGTCCAGTTTTTGGCGCCAACTTGAACACTGAAGCTTTCTTT	CASSPVFGANLNTEAFF
NA	TRBV19	TRBJ2-1	few	TGTGCCAGTAGTATAGAGCCGTGGGCGGGGGCCGCCTACAATGAGCAGTTCTTC	CASSIEPWAGAAYNEQFF
NA	TRBV20-1	TRBJ1-3	many	TGCAGTGCCCAGAGGTCGGGGGGAAGTGGAAACACCATATATTTT	CSAQRSGGSGNTIYF
NA	TRBV19	TRBJ2-7	many	TGTGCCAGTAGTAGTAAGGGGGGGACCTACGAGCAGTACTTC	CASSSKGGTYEQYF
NA	TRBV15	TRBJ2-7	many	TGTGCCACCAGCAGAGATGCCTACGAGCAGTACTTC	CATSRDAYEQYF
NA	TRBV2	TRBJ2-5	many	TGTGCCAGCAGCCCTTTGAGGGGAGCATACCAAGAGACCCAGTACTTC	CASSPLRGAYQETQYF
NA	TRBV4-1	TRBJ1-5	NA	TGCGCCAGCAGCCCCAGAGGGGAGGGCAATCAGCCCCAGCATTTT	CASSPRGEGNQPQHF